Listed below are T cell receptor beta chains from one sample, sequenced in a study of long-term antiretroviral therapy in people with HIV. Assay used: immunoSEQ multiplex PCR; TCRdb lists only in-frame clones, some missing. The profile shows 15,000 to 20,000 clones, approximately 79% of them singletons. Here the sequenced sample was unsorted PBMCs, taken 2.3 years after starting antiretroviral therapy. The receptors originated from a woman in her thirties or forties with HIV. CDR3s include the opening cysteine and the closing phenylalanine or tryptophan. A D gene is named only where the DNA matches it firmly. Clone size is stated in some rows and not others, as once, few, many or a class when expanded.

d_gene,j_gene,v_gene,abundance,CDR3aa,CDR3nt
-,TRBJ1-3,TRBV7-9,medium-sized,CASSLQGAGNTIYF,TGTGCCAGCAGCTTGCAGGGCGCAGGAAACACCATATATTTT
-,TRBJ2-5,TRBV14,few,CASSQVWTVKETQYF,TGTGCCAGCAGCCAAGTTTGGACAGTGAAAGAGACCCAGTACTTC
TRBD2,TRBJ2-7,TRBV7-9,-,CASTVMAGENEQYF,TGTGCCAGCACGGTAATGGCGGGAGAGAACGAGCAGTACTTC
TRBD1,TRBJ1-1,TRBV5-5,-,CASSPGTGGMAFF,TGTGCCAGCAGCCCCGGGACAGGGGGGATGGCTTTCTTT
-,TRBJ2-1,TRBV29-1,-,CSASADFYNEQFF,TGCAGCGCGTCGGCGGACTTTTACAATGAGCAGTTCTTC
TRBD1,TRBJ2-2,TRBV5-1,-,CASSFLTGQGDTGELFF,TGCGCCAGCAGCTTTCTTACGGGACAGGGGGACACCGGGGAGCTGTTTTTT
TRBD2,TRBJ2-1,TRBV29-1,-,CSGRTSGVNEQFF,TGCAGCGGACGGACTAGCGGGGTCAATGAGCAGTTCTTC
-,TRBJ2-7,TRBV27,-,CASRPGGSYEQYF,TGTGCCAGCAGACCCGGCGGCTCCTACGAGCAGTACTTC
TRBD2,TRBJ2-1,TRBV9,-,CASSSGGAGEQFF,TGTGCCAGCAGCTCCGGGGGGGCCGGTGAGCAGTTCTTC
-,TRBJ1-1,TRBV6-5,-,CASSGQTMNTEAFF,TGTGCCAGCAGCGGACAGACCATGAACACTGAAGCTTTCTTT
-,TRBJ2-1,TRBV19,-,CASSITGGPYNEQFF,TGTGCCAGTAGTATCACCGGGGGTCCCTACAATGAGCAGTTCTTC
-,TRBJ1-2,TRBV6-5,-,CASSFSGSYGYTF,TGTGCCAGCAGTTTCTCCGGGAGCTATGGCTACACCTTC
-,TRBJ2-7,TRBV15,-,CATSPLVQGSYEQYF,TGTGCCACCAGCCCCCTTGTCCAGGGCTCCTACGAGCAGTACTTC
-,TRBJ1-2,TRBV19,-,CASSAPGMAGYTF,TGTGCCAGTAGTGCCCCCGGGATGGCGGGCTACACCTTC
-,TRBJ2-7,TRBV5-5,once,CASSFPGDEQYF,TGTGCCAGCAGCTTCCCGGGGGACGAGCAGTACTTC
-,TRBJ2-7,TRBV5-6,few,CASSFETGPYEQYF,TGTGCCAGCAGCTTTGAGACTGGCCCCTACGAGCAGTACTTC
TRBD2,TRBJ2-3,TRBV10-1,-,CASGDGRLDTQYF,TGCGCCAGCGGTGACGGGAGGTTAGATACGCAGTATTTT
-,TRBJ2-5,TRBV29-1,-,CSVEDRVLLYTQYF,TGCAGCGTTGAAGATCGGGTCCTCCTGTACACCCAGTACTTC
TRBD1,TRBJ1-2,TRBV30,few,CAWSPGTAGYTF,TGTGCCTGGAGCCCCGGGACAGCCGGCTACACCTTC
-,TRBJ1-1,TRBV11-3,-,CASSQLLNTEAFF,TGTGCCAGCAGCCAGCTCTTGAACACTGAAGCTTTCTTT
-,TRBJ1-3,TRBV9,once,CASSVGDSGNTIYF,TGTGCCAGCAGCGTAGGGGACTCTGGAAACACCATATATTTT
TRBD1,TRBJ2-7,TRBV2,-,CASSPGRGQGTFYEQYF,TGTGCCAGCAGCCCAGGAAGGGGACAGGGGACCTTCTACGAGCAGTACTTC
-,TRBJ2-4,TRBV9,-,CASSVDEGNIQYF,TGTGCCAGCAGCGTAGACGAGGGGAACATTCAGTACTTC
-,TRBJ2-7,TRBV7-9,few,CASSPLGSYEQYF,TGTGCCAGCAGCCCGTTGGGGTCCTACGAGCAGTACTTC
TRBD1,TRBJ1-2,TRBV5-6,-,CASSRVQGSRSNYGYTF,TGTGCCAGCAGCCGAGTACAGGGGTCCCGCTCTAACTATGGCTACACCTTC
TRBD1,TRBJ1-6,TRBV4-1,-,CASSQDSRGLGGSPLHF,TGCGCCAGCAGCCAAGATTCCAGGGGGCTCGGAGGATCACCCCTCCACTTT
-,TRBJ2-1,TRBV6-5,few,CATALSTADSDEQFF,TGTGCCACCGCCCTGTCTACGGCTGACTCAGATGAGCAGTTCTTC
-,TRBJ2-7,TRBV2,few,CASRTYPTVGTYEQYF,TGTGCCAGCCGAACCTACCCTACCGTTGGGACATACGAGCAGTACTTC
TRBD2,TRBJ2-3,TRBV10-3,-,CAIRTSGSHTDTQYF,TGTGCCATCAGAACTAGCGGGAGCCACACAGATACGCAGTATTTT
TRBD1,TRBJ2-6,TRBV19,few,CASTPTTGAGANVLTF,TGTGCCAGTACTCCAACCACAGGGGCCGGGGCCAACGTCCTGACTTTC
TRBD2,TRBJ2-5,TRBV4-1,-,CASSHGLAGGPGETQYF,TGCGCCAGCAGCCACGGACTAGCGGGAGGGCCGGGGGAGACCCAGTACTTC
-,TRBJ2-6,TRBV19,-,CATRPLGGTGANVLTF,TGTGCCACTAGACCGTTAGGGGGGACTGGGGCCAACGTCCTGACTTTC
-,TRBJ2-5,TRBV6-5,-,CASSSPRQFGETQYF,TGTGCCAGCAGTTCCCCCCGACAGTTCGGGGAGACCCAGTACTTC
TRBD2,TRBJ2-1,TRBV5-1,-,CASSGLAGGYNEQFF,TGCGCCAGCAGCGGACTAGCGGGAGGGTACAATGAGCAGTTCTTC
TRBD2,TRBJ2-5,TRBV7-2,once,CASSQAGLAGVETQYF,TGTGCCAGCAGCCAGGCAGGACTAGCGGGAGTGGAGACCCAGTACTTC
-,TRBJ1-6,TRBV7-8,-,CASSLVRTSNSPLHF,TGTGCCAGCAGCTTAGTTAGGACAAGTAATTCACCCCTCCACTTT
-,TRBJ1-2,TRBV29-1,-,CSAEQGWGGYTF,TGCAGCGCCGAACAGGGTTGGGGAGGCTACACCTTC
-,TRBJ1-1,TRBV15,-,CATSRGDRPIPSEAFF,TGTGCCACCAGCAGAGGTGACAGACCTATCCCATCTGAAGCTTTCTTT
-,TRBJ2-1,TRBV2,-,CASLRDQYNEQFF,TGTGCCAGCCTCCGGGACCAATACAATGAGCAGTTCTTC
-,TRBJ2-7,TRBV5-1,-,CASSLPGEEQYF,TGCGCCAGCAGCTTGCCGGGGGAGGAGCAGTACTTC
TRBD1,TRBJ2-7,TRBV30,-,CASWDRYYEQYF,TGTGCCTCCTGGGACAGATACTACGAGCAGTACTTC
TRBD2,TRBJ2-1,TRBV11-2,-,CASSLEGTSRNEQFF,TGTGCCAGCAGCTTAGAGGGGACTAGCAGAAATGAGCAGTTCTTC
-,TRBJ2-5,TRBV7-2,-,CASSSNGETQYF,TGTGCCAGCAGCTCGAATGGAGAGACCCAGTACTTC
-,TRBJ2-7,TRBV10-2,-,CASSDGHEQYF,TGCGCCAGCAGTGATGGCCACGAGCAGTACTTC
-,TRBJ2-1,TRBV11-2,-,CASSLGWGSSYNEQFF,TGTGCCAGCAGCTTAGGCTGGGGAAGCTCCTACAATGAGCAGTTCTTC
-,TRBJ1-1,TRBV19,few,CASSPYRTGNTEAFF,TGTGCCAGTAGTCCATACAGGACGGGGAACACTGAAGCTTTCTTT
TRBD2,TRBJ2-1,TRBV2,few,CASRGGYEQFF,TGTGCCAGCAGGGGGGGGTATGAGCAGTTCTTC
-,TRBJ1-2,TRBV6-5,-,CASSYSKQGGYGYTF,TGTGCCAGCAGTTACTCGAAACAGGGCGGCTATGGCTACACCTTC
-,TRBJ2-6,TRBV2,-,CARGVSGANVLTF,TGTGCCAGAGGAGTCTCTGGGGCCAACGTCCTGACTTTC
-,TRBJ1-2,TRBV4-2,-,CASSQEVSYGYTF,TGTGCCAGCAGCCAAGAAGTTAGCTATGGCTACACCTTC
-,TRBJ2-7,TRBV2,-,CASKPGYSYEQYF,TGTGCCAGCAAACCGGGTTACTCCTACGAGCAGTACTTC
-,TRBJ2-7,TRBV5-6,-,CASSSPGATYEQYF,TGTGCCAGCAGCTCCCCGGGGGCGACCTACGAGCAGTACTTC
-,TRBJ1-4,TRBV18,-,CASSNLGSGGDKLFF,TGTGCCAGCTCGAACCTCGGGTCAGGCGGTGACAAACTGTTTTTT
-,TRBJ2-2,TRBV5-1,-,CASSSEGVLGELFF,TGCGCCAGCAGCTCAGAGGGGGTTCTGGGGGAGCTGTTTTTT